These 29 T cell receptor beta chains came from one sample sequenced in a study of long-term antiretroviral therapy in people with HIV. Running of the v3.0 immunoSEQ assay took place at survey level. TCRdb's table, derived via immunoSEQ multiplex PCR, lists solely in-frame clones and lacks some. The sample includes around 30,000 clones, 95% to 97% of them seen just once. The sample was unsorted PBMCs, taken roughly 6.4 years after starting antiretroviral therapy. The source is a man aged 25 to 45 with HIV.

The chain links TRBV19 to TRBJ2-5; 14 bases are shared with TRBD2. The germline gives CDR1 LNHDA, CDR2 SQIVND (reference sequence). The CDR3 consists of 17 residues. After removal of 4 bases from V and 5 bases from J, the junction contained 9 bases not matched to a gene. CDR3 bases: TGTGCCAGTAGTACCCTTCGGACTAGCGGGGGGACGGAGACCCAGTACTTC. It codes for CASSTLRTSGGTETQYF.

CDR3 region: CASSVPYEGYTF. The CDR3 bases are TGTGCCAGTAGTGTCCCATATGAGGGCTACACCTTC. V gene TRBV19 combines with J gene TRBJ1-2; D gene ambiguous. CDR1 is LNHDA and CDR2 is SQIVND in the germline V gene (reference sequence). The CDR3 runs to 12 residues. V was cut by 5 bases and J by 8 bases, with 12 bases left in between.

The chain uses TRBV7-6 and TRBJ1-1; 7 bases are a match to TRBD1. CDR3 length: 12 amino acids. V lost 6 bases, J lost 12 bases, and 10 bases stayed unmatched. The germline gives CDR1 SGHVS, CDR2 FNYEAQ. DNA for the CDR3: TGTGCCAGCAGACGTAGACAGGGCACCACTTTCTTT. Its translation is CASRRRQGTTFF.

V is TRBV2 and J is TRBJ1-2; no clear D gene. The CDR3 consists of 16 residues. Trimming cost V 5 bases and J 5 bases, with 21 bases left between them. Germline CDR1 reads SNHLY; CDR2 reads FYNNEI. The CDR3 loop is CASSSPTDLGGYGYTF. CDR3 nucleotides: TGTGCCAGCAGTTCCCCAACTGATCTCGGAGGTTATGGCTACACCTTC.

The rearrangement links TRBV6-1 to TRBJ1-2; 8 bases are shared with TRBD1. The CDR3 runs to 14 residues. Germline CDR1 MNHNS, CDR2 SASEGT. V dropped 4 bases and J dropped 8; count of bases not matched to a gene: 9. In nucleotides, the CDR3 is TGTGCCAGCAGTGGAGGACAGGGTTGGGAAGGCTACACCTTC. This gives the protein CASSGGQGWEGYTF.

The chain combines TRBV11-1 with TRBJ1-2, with D maybe TRBD1 (5 bases). The length of the CDR3 is 15 residues. The germline CDR1 and CDR2 sequences are SGHAT and FQDESV (reference sequence). Trimming removed 5 bases at V and 8 bases at J, with 21 bases between. In nucleotides, the CDR3 is TGTGCCAGCAGCAGACGCGGGGGATCCCCGAGGGGCTACACCTTC. This sequence encodes CASSRRGGSPRGYTF.

The chain couples TRBV7-2 to TRBJ1-2, with D uncertain. This CDR3 spans 15 amino acids. The V and J ends lost 5 bases and 0 bases respectively, with 13 bases between them. The germline V gene encodes CDR1 SGHTA and CDR2 FQGNSA. This chain's CDR3 is CASSEARRTNYGYTF. The CDR3 nucleotides are TGTGCCAGCAGCGAGGCTCGTAGAACTAACTATGGCTACACCTTC.

The chain recombines TRBV7-9 with TRBJ2-1; D is unclear. Germline loops: CDR1 SEHNR, CDR2 FQNEAQ (reference sequence). The CDR3 contains 13 residues. Trimming took 1 base from V and 8 from J, leaving 9 bases between them. This chain's CDR3 is CASSLEPTHEQFF. The CDR3 DNA sequence: TGTGCCAGCAGCTTAGAGCCTACCCATGAGCAGTTCTTC. Full variable domain (outside the CDR3, taken from reference TRBV7-9 and TRBJ2-1): DTGVSQNPRHKITKRGQNVTFRCDPISEHNRLYWYRQTLGQGPEFLTYFQNEAQLEKSRLLSDRFSAERPKGSFSTLEIQRTEQGDSAMYLCASSLEPTHEQFFGPGTRLTVL.

The chain uses TRBV19 and TRBJ2-7; D is tentatively TRBD1 or TRBD2 (5 bases each). V lost 5 bases and J lost 2, with 13 bases in between. This CDR3 contains 14 residues. Germline V gene lookup returns CDR1 LNHDA and CDR2 SQIVND (reference sequence). CDR3 in amino acids: CASSRNGDAYEQYF. DNA for the CDR3: TGTGCCAGTAGTCGTAACGGGGACGCCTACGAGCAGTACTTC.

The chain has TRBV7-6 and TRBJ2-1; perhaps TRBD2 as D (5 bases). Between the trimmed V and J ends, which lost 2 bases and 8 bases, there was a span of 16 bases. CDR1 is SGHVS, CDR2 FNYEAQ, per germline. This CDR3 has 15 residues. The CDR3 DNA follows: TGTGCCAGCAGCTTATTGCCGCGGGCACACGATGAGCAGTTCTTC. This gives the protein CASSLLPRAHDEQFF.

The J gene is TRBJ1-1, the V gene TRBV19; D gene ambiguous. Germline CDR1 LNHDA, CDR2 SQIVND (reference sequence). This CDR3 region has 12 residues. V lost 1 base and J 4 bases, leaving 4 bases between the germline ends. In nucleotides, the CDR3 is TGTGCCAGTAGTATAGGGAGCACTGAAGCTTTCTTT. Protein: CASSIGSTEAFF.

This chain joins TRBV4-1 and TRBJ2-3; maybe TRBD1 (6 bases). Germline values: CDR1 MGHRA, CDR2 YSYEKL. V lost 0 bases, J lost 5 bases, and 12 bases lay in between. The CDR3 has 15 residues. CDR3 bases: TGCGCCAGCAGCCAAGATTTGGGGGCAGGAGATACGCAGTATTTT. It encodes CASSQDLGAGDTQYF.

The chain couples TRBV19 to TRBJ1-2; no definite D call. V was clipped by 9 bases and J by 11 bases, with 16 bases between them. The CDR3 has 11 amino acids. Germline V gene data show CDR1 as LNHDA and CDR2 as SQIVND (reference sequence). CDR3 bases: TGTGCCAGACAAGGTGGAAAGTCTTACACCTTC. This codes for CARQGGKSYTF.

CDR3 residues: CASSQDRQGRQPQHF. CDR3 nucleotide sequence: TGCGCCAGCAGCCAAGATCGGCAGGGTAGGCAGCCCCAGCATTTT. This chain connects TRBV4-3 to TRBJ1-5; maybe TRBD1 (5 bases). Germline CDR1 is LGHNA and CDR2 is YSLEER. The CDR3 runs to 15 residues. The V end lost 0 bases, the J end lost 7 bases, and 13 bases lay between the germline ends.

The chain combines TRBV4-1 with TRBJ2-3; the match to TRBD1 covers 7 bases. With V trimmed by 4 bases and J by 2 bases, 9 bases remained unmatched. The length of the CDR3 is 16 residues. Germline CDR1 reads MGHRA; CDR2 reads YSYEKL. In nucleotides, the CDR3 is TGCGCCAGCAGCCGAGGGACAGATCTAAACACAGATACGCAGTATTTT. This sequence encodes CASSRGTDLNTDTQYF.

J is TRBJ2-1 and V is TRBV5-6; a weak D match, TRBD2 (5 bases). The ends were cut back, 3 bases at V and 4 bases at J, with 11 bases in the middle. CDR1 is SGHDT, CDR2 YYEEEE, per germline. CDR3 size: 14 residues. The CDR3 here is CASSSVSGYNEQFF. DNA for the CDR3: TGTGCCAGCAGCTCAGTCAGCGGTTACAATGAGCAGTTCTTC.

This chain uses TRBV2 with TRBJ2-5; 7 nucleotides align to TRBD1. Germline trimming cut 10 bases from V and 4 bases from J; bases unmatched to any gene: 9. CDR3 length equals 13 residues. CDR1 is SNHLY and CDR2 is FYNNEI in the germline V gene. CDR3 sequence: CATTWDSRETQYF. For the CDR3, the DNA is TGTGCCACCACTTGGGACAGTCGAGAGACCCAGTACTTC.

The chain couples TRBV9 to TRBJ2-1; 8 nucleotides align to TRBD2. J gave up 3 bases and V 3 bases, and 8 bases lay outside the gene matches. Per germline, CDR1 SGDLS and CDR2 YYNGEE. The CDR3 has 16 amino acids. Written as DNA, the CDR3 is TGTGCCAGCAGCGGCCGCGGGGGGACTTACTACAATGAGCAGTTCTTC. Translated: CASSGRGGTYYNEQFF.

Details on this clone: The same CDR3 is also encoded by other DNA sequences in this sample. This chain uses TRBV4-2 with TRBJ1-1; D unresolved. Germline V lookup: CDR1 LGHNA, CDR2 YNFKEQ. V was shortened by 0 bases and J by 4 bases, with 6 bases between the two germline ends. The CDR3 sequence is 13 residues long. The CDR3 here is CASSQERGTEAFF. The CDR3 region has the DNA TGTGCCAGCAGCCAAGAGCGGGGCACTGAAGCTTTCTTT.

J is TRBJ2-7 and V is TRBV4-2; D is undetermined. Trimming took off 0 bases at V and 3 bases at J, with 12 bases between the two ends. The length of the CDR3 is 15 residues. Looked up from germline, CDR1 is LGHNA and CDR2 is YNFKEQ. CDR3 DNA: TGTGCCAGCAGCCAAGAACCCCCGCCCCACTACGAGCAGTACTTC. Its translation is CASSQEPPPHYEQYF.

V and J are TRBV4-3 and TRBJ2-3; D ambiguous. Germline V CDR1 and CDR2: LGHNA, YSLEER. The CDR3 has 13 residues. V was shortened by 1 base and J by 4 bases, with 6 bases between the two germline ends. CDR3 DNA sequence: TGCGCCAGCAGCCAAGCCCATGCAGATACGCAGTATTTT. It is translated as CASSQAHADTQYF.

V and J are TRBV29-1 and TRBJ2-2; D might be TRBD2 (6 bases). This CDR3 comprises 12 residues. The germline V gene encodes CDR1 SQVTM and CDR2 ANQGSEA. The V and J ends lost 6 bases and 4 bases respectively, with 9 bases between them. The DNA for the CDR3 is TGCAGCGTGGGGGGTCGCACCGGGGAGCTGTTTTTT. Translation gives CSVGGRTGELFF.

This rearrangement joins TRBV28 to TRBJ1-5; TRBD1 matches 7 bases. The germline V gene encodes CDR1 MDHEN and CDR2 SYDVKM. Trimming took 5 bases from V and 9 from J; bases not matched to a gene: 10. The CDR3 totals 14 residues. The CDR3 spells CASSPRQGSRPQHF. In DNA, the CDR3 is TGTGCCAGCAGTCCCCGACAGGGCTCTAGGCCCCAGCATTTT.

The rearrangement uses TRBV7-9 and TRBJ2-1; D not resolved. This CDR3 has 12 residues. Trimming cost V 5 bases and J 10 bases, with 12 bases left between them. Germline CDR1 reads SEHNR; CDR2 reads FQNEAQ (reference sequence). In nucleotides, the CDR3 is TGTGCCAGCAGCATACGTGGCAGGGAGCAGTTCTTC. This codes for CASSIRGREQFF.

V and J are TRBV27 and TRBJ1-4; 9 bases fit TRBD1. The length of the CDR3 is 14 residues. Germline V gene sequence: CDR1 MNHEY, CDR2 SMNVEV (reference sequence). Trimming cost V 3 bases and J 8 bases; bases outside gene matches: 4. The CDR3 reads CASSLDRGREKLFF. The CDR3 nucleotides read TGTGCCAGCAGTTTGGACAGGGGAAGGGAAAAACTGTTTTTT.

The rearrangement links TRBV28 to TRBJ2-3; 7 bases agree with TRBD2. This CDR3 comprises 15 residues. J was trimmed by 5 bases and V by 2 bases; bases with no gene match: 7. Germline V lookup: CDR1 MDHEN, CDR2 SYDVKM. CDR3 loop: CASSLTGGDGDTQYF. The DNA for the CDR3 is TGTGCCAGCAGTTTAACGGGGGGAGATGGAGATACGCAGTATTTT. Full variable domain (missing parts from reference TRBV28 and TRBJ2-3): DVKVTQSSRYLVKRTGEKVFLECVQDMDHENMFWYRQDPGLGLRLIYFSYDVKMKEKGDIPEGYSVSREKKERFSLILESASTNQTSMYLCASSLTGGDGDTQYFGPGTRLTVL.

The rearrangement joins TRBV2 to TRBJ2-7, with D possibly TRBD2 on 6 matching bases. V dropped 6 bases and J dropped 5 bases, with 11 bases sitting between them. Per germline, CDR1 SNHLY and CDR2 FYNNEI. This CDR3 is 12 amino acids long. Here the CDR3 DNA reads TGTGCCAGCAGCCAGTGGGGGGACGAGCAGTACTTC. Amino acid sequence: CASSQWGDEQYF.

V is TRBV9 and J is TRBJ1-1; D uncertain. Trimming took 1 base from V and 5 from J, leaving 12 bases between them. Per germline, CDR1 SGDLS and CDR2 YYNGEE. The CDR3 sequence is 14 residues long. CDR3 amino acids: CASSVYPSGTEAFF. The CDR3 nucleotides are TGTGCCAGCAGCGTATACCCATCGGGGACTGAAGCTTTCTTT. Based on the CDR3 plus reference TRBV9 and TRBJ1-1, the full variable domain is DSGVTQTPKHLITATGQRVTLRCSPRSGDLSVYWYQQSLDQGLQFLIQYYNGEERAKGNILERFSAQQFPDLHSELNLSSLELGDSALYFCASSVYPSGTEAFFGQGTRLTVV.

The chain joins TRBV6-1 to TRBJ2-1; a weak D match, TRBD2 (5 bases). This CDR3 has 14 amino acids. V lost 1 base and J 12 bases, leaving 16 bases between the germline ends. Germline-derived CDR1 and CDR2 are MNHNS and SASEGT. The CDR3 reads CASSEGPALAWQFF. The CDR3 DNA reads as TGTGCCAGCAGTGAAGGTCCCGCCCTAGCTTGGCAGTTCTTC.